This record covers a single T cell receptor (beta chain). Its antigen is unidentified. J gave up 0 bases and V 5 bases, and 3 bases lay outside the gene matches. CDR1 and CDR2 (germline): SEHNR, FQNEAQ (reference sequence). This CDR3 comprises 15 residues. The data were obtained in a study of neoadjuvant anti-PD-1 for oral cavity cancer. Study results and limitations: Post-nivolumab, blood T cell clonality was significantly elevated in non-responders. Each response group had just a few patients in TCR analyses.

Analysis of PBMCs was direct, with no culture step. Produced via immunoSEQ multiplex PCR; TCRdb's table is partial and in-frame only. This sample has approximately 67,000 clones; approximately 82% occur once, and the top ten carry 3% to 3.5%. The chain uses TRBV7-9 and TRBJ1-3; 8 bases align to TRBD1. The sequence was obtained from a person aged 35 to 85 with oral cavity squamous cell carcinoma. The material was PBMCs, obtained before nivolumab (anti-PD-1) treatment. For the CDR3, the DNA is TGTGCCAGCAGCCACAGGGGGATCTCTGGAAACACCATATATTTT. Its protein is CASSHRGISGNTIYF.